These 2 T cell receptor beta chains originate from one sample sequenced in a study of blood T cell dynamics during melanoma immunotherapy. The table came from immunoSEQ multiplex PCR; TCRdb's copy has only in-frame clones and leaves some out. The sample lists more than 15,000 clones, 83% occurring once. Described time point: pre-treatment baseline. The source was blood, collected from a patient treated with checkpoint blockade. Source of these receptors: a human donor with melanoma.

This clone showed up just once. The rearrangement uses TRBV18 and TRBJ2-1, with D tentatively TRBD2 (5 bases). The CDR3 has 14 amino acids. Germline CDR1 is KGHSH and CDR2 is LQKENI. With 6 bases removed from V and 8 bases from J, the gap between germline ends came to 17 bases. This chain's CDR3 is CASSPVGADYEQFF. The CDR3 DNA reads TGTGCCAGCTCCCCAGTGGGAGCTGATTATGAGCAGTTCTTC.

V is TRBV7-9 and J is TRBJ1-6, with D unresolved. Germline assignment: CDR1 SEHNR and CDR2 FQNEAQ (reference sequence). Trimming took 0 bases from V and 10 from J, leaving 10 bases between them. The CDR3 runs to 14 residues. The CDR3, as DNA: TGTGCCAGCAGCTTAGCGTCGGGGAGATCACCCCTCCACTTT. Translating gives CASSLASGRSPLHF.